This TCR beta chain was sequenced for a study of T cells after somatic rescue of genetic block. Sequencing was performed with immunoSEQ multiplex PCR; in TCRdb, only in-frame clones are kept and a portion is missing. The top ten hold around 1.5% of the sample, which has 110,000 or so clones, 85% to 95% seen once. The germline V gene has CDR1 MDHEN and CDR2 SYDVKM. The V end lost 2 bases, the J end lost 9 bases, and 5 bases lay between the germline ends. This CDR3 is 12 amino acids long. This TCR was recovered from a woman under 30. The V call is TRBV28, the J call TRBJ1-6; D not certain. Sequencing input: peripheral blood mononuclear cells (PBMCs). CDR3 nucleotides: TGTGCCAGCAGTTTAGACCTTTCACCCCTCCACTTT. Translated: CASSLDLSPLHF.